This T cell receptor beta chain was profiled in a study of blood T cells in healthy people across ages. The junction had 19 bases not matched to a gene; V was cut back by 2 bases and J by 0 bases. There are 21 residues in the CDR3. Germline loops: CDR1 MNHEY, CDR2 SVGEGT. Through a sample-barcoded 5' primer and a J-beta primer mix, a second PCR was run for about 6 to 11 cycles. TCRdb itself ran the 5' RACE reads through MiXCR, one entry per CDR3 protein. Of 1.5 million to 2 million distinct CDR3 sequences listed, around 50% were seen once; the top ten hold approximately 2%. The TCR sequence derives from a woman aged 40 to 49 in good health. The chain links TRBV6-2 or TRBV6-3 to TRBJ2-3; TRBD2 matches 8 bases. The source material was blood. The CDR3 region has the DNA TGTGCCAGCAGTTACCCTCGCGCCCGAGCCGCGGGGGGAAGTAGCACAGATACGCAGTATTTT. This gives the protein CASSYPRARAAGGSSTDTQYF.